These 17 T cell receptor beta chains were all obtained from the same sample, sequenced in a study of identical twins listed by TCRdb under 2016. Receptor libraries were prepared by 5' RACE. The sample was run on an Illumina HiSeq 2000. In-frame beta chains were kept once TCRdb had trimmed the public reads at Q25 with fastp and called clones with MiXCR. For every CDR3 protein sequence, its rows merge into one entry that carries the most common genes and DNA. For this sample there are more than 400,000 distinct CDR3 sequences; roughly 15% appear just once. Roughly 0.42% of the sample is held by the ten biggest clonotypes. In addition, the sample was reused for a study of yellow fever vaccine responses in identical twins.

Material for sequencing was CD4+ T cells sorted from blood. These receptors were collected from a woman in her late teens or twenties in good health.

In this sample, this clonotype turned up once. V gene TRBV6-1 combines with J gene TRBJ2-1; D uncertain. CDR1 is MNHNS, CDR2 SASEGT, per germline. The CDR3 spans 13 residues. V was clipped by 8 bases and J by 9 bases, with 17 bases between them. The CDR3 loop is CASGRPPPSEQFF. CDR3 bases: TGTGCCAGCGGGCGGCCTCCCCCTTCTGAGCAGTTCTTC.

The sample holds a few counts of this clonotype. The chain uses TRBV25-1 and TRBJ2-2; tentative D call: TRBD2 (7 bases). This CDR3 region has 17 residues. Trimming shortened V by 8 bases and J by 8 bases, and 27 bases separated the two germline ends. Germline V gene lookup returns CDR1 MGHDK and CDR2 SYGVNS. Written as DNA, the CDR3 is TGTGCCAGCGGAGGGGGAGGGATCACAAATCTTCCAGGGGAGCTGTTTTTT. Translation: CASGGGGITNLPGELFF.

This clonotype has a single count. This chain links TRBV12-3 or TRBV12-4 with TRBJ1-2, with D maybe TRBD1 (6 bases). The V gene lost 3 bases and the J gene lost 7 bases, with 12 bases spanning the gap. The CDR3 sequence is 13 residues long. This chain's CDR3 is CASSFGRGGGYTF. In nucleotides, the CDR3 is TGTGCCAGCAGTTTCGGCAGGGGAGGTGGCTACACCTTC.

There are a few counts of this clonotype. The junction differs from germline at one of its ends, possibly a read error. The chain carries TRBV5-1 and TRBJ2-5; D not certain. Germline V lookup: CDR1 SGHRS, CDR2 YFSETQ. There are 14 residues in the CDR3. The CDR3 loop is CASSLSGLQETQYF. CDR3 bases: TGTGCCAGCAGTTTGTCGGGCCTCCAAGAGACCCAGTACTTC.

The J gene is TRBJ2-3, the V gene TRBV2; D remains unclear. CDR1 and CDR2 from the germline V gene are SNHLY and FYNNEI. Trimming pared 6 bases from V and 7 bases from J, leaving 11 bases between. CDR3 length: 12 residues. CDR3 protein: CASSTDGYTQYF. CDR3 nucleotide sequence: TGTGCCAGCAGCACGGACGGGTATACGCAGTATTTT.

The CDR3: CASSEGPLGYTF. In nucleotides, the CDR3 is TGTGCCAGCAGTGAAGGCCCCTTGGGCTACACCTTC. The gene calls are TRBV6-1 and TRBJ1-2; no reliable D call. V gave up 1 base and J gave up 8 bases, with 8 bases separating them. Germline assignment: CDR1 MNHNS and CDR2 SASEGT. CDR3 length: 12 residues.

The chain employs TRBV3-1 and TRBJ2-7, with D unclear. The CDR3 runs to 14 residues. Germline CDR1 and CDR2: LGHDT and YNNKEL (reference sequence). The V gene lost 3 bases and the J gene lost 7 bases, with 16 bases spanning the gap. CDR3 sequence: CASSQFGSSAEQYV. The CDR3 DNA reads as TGTGCCAGCAGCCAGTTTGGTTCATCAGCTGAGCAGTACGTC.

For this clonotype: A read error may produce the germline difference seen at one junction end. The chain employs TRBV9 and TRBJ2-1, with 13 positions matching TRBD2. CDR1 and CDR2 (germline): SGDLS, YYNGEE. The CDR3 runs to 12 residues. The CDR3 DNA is TGTGCCAGCAGCACAGGACTAGCGGGGGTTCGTTTC. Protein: CASSTGLAGVRF.

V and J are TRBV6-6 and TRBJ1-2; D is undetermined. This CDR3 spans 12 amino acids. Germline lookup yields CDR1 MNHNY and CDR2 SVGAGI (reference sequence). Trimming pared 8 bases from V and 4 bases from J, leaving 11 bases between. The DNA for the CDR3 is TGTGCCAGCCGCGATGGCGGCTATGGCTACACCTTC. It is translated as CASRDGGYGYTF.

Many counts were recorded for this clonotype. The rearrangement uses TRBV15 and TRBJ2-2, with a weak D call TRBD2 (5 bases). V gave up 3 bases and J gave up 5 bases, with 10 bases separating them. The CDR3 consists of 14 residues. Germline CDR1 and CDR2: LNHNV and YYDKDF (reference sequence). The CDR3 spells CATSSNRGTGELFF. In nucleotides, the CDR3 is TGTGCCACCAGCAGCAACCGGGGAACCGGGGAGCTGTTTTTT.

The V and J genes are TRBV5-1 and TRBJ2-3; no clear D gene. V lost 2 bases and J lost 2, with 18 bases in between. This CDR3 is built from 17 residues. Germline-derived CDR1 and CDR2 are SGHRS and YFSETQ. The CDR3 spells CASSFTGAGTHTDTQYF. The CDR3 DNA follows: TGCGCCAGCAGCTTTACCGGAGCTGGAACTCACACAGATACGCAGTATTTT.

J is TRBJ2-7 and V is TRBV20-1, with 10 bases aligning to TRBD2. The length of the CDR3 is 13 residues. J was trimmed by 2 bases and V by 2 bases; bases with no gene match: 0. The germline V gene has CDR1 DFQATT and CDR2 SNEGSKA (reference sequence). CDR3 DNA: TGCAGTGCTAGACTAGCGGGGGCCTACGAGCAGTACGTC. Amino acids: CSARLAGAYEQYV.

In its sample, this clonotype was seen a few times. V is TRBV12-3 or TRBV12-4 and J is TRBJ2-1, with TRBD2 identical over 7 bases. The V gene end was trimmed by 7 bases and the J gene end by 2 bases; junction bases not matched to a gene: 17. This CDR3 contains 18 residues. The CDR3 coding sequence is TGTGCCAGCACCCACATAGCGGGTGGGGGGTCGACCTACAATGAGCAGTTCTTC. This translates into CASTHIAGGGSTYNEQFF.

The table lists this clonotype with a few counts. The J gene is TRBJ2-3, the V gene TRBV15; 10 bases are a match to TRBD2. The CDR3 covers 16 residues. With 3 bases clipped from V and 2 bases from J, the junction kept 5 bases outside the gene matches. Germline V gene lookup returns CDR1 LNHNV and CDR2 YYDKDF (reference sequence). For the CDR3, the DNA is TGTGCCACCAGCAGGCCGGGACTAGCGTACACAGATACGCAGTATTTT. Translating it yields CATSRPGLAYTDTQYF. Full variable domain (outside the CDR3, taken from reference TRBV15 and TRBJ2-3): DAMVIQNPRYQVTQFGKPVTLSCSQTLNHNVMYWYQQKSSQAPKLLFHYYDKDFNNEADTPDNFQSRRPNTSFCFLDIRSPGLGDTAMYLCATSRPGLAYTDTQYFGPGTRLTVL.

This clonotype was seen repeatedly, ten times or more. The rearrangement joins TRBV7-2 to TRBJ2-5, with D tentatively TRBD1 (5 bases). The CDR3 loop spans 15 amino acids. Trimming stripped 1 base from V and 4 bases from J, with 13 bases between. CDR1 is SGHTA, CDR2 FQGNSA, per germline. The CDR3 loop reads CASSLGGRPGETQYF. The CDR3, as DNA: TGTGCCAGCAGCTTAGGGGGCAGGCCTGGAGAGACCCAGTACTTC.

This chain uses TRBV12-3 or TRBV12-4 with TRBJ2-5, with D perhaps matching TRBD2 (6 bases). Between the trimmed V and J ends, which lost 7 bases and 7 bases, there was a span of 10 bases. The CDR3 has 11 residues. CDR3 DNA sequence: TGTGCCAGCACAGGAGGGGTGACCCAGTACTTC. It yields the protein CASTGGVTQYF.

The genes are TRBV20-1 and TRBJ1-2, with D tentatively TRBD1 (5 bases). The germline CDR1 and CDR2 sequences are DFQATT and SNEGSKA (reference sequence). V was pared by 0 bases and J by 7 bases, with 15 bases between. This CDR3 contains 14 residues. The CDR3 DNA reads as TGCAGTGCTAGAGACGAGCGGAGGGGCGGTGGCTACACCTTC. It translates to CSARDERRGGGYTF.